These 30 T cell receptor beta chains were all obtained from the same sample, sequenced in a study of T cell repertoires in cytomegalovirus infection. TCRdb re-analysed the reads in MiXCR, keeping a single row per CDR3 protein. The table shows 740,000 or so distinct CDR3 sequences, with roughly a third occurring only once. Sequencing was performed on PBMCs. These receptors were taken from a human donor in good health (CMV status not recorded). Some clones in this sample may be carry-over from other donors' samples.

V gene TRBV28 combines with J gene TRBJ2-3, with 8 nucleotides matching TRBD2. Germline V lookup: CDR1 MDHEN, CDR2 SYDVKM. V lost 8 bases, J lost 3 bases, and 16 bases stayed unmatched. The CDR3 length is 17 residues. The CDR3 region is CASFKTGGIRRTDTQYF. In nucleotides, the CDR3 is TGTGCCAGCTTTAAAACGGGGGGGATCCGTAGGACAGATACGCAGTATTTT.

As to this clonotype: This may arise from a read error, as a much more abundant clone is one base away. The gene calls are TRBV20-1 and TRBJ1-5, with 11 bases aligning to TRBD1. The CDR3 is made up of 20 amino acids. Per the germline V gene, CDR1 is DFQATT and CDR2 is SNEGSKA (reference sequence). Trimming removed 1 base from V and 1 base from J; junction bases left unmatched: 15. The CDR3 region is CSARAYPGQGERGSNQPQHF. CDR3 sequence (DNA): TGCAGTGCTAGAGCCTACCCGGGACAGGGGGAAAGAGGCAGCAATCAGCCCCAGCATTTT.

The V and J genes are TRBV7-8 and TRBJ2-7, with no clear D. The germline CDR1 and CDR2 sequences are SGHVS and FQNEAQ. V shed 4 bases and J shed 6 bases, with 19 bases lying between them. This CDR3 region has 15 residues. CDR3 protein: CASSYPDGYYPEQYF. In nucleotides, the CDR3 is TGTGCCAGCAGCTATCCGGACGGGTACTATCCCGAGCAGTACTTC.

This clonotype was counted only a few times. V gene TRBV28 combines with J gene TRBJ1-6, with D possibly TRBD1 on 5 matching bases. Germline V lookup: CDR1 MDHEN, CDR2 SYDVKM. The V gene lost 7 bases and the J gene lost 9 bases, with 16 bases spanning the gap. This CDR3 is built from 14 residues. CDR3 sequence: CASTGTQMGSPLHF. DNA for the CDR3: TGTGCCAGCACAGGGACTCAGATGGGTTCACCCCTCCACTTT.

This clonotype was detected only once. Germline is not matched at one junction end, which may reflect a read error. The chain combines TRBV7-8 with TRBJ1-4, with no clear D. The CDR3 consists of 14 residues. Per the germline V gene, CDR1 is SGHVS and CDR2 is FQNEAQ. The CDR3 DNA reads as TGTGCCAGCAGCTTATTGAACATGTCCGAAAAACTATTTTTT. This sequence encodes CASSLLNMSEKLFF.

In the case of this clonotype: A much larger clone lies one base from this, so it may be a read error. V is TRBV6-5 and J is TRBJ2-5, with 7 positions matching TRBD1. The CDR3 spans 13 residues. The germline V gene encodes CDR1 MNHEY and CDR2 SVGAGI. CDR3 nucleotide sequence: TGTTCCACCAGCGAAGGGGGCAGGGAGACCCAGTACTTC. Its translation: CSTSEGGRETQYF.

This clonotype was counted only a few times. The V call is TRBV27, the J call TRBJ2-7, with 8 bases fitting TRBD1. In germline, CDR1 is MNHEY, CDR2 SMNVEV (reference sequence). The CDR3 spans 16 residues. V dropped 6 bases and J dropped 6; count of bases not matched to a gene: 16. The CDR3: CASSLIRSTGASEQYF. The CDR3 DNA is TGTGCCAGCAGCCTCATTCGGTCGACAGGGGCCTCCGAGCAGTACTTC.

V is TRBV4-1 and J is TRBJ2-1; 8 nucleotides align to TRBD2. Per the germline V gene, CDR1 is MGHRA and CDR2 is YSYEKL. The CDR3 is 17 residues long. After removal of 1 base from V and 4 bases from J, the junction contained 9 bases not matched to a gene. CDR3 protein: CASSQGHGGARYNEQFF. In DNA, the CDR3 is TGCGCCAGCAGCCAAGGCCACGGGGGGGCCCGATACAATGAGCAGTTCTTC.

This chain links TRBV5-1 with TRBJ2-4; D unclear. In germline, CDR1 is SGHRS, CDR2 YFSETQ. Trimming took off 0 bases at V and 0 bases at J, with 4 bases between the two ends. This CDR3 spans 14 amino acids. The CDR3 spells CASSLDVAKNIQYF. CDR3 DNA: TGCGCCAGCAGCTTGGATGTAGCCAAAAACATTCAGTACTTC.

The V gene is TRBV20-1, the J gene TRBJ2-1; the match to TRBD2 covers 10 bases. Germline CDR1 and CDR2: DFQATT and SNEGSKA (reference sequence). The CDR3 runs 17 residues. Trimming removed 4 bases from V and 0 bases from J; junction bases left unmatched: 9. The CDR3 protein is CSATGTSVSSSYNEQFF. CDR3 coding DNA: TGCAGTGCTACCGGGACTAGCGTAAGCAGCTCCTACAATGAGCAGTTCTTC.

This chain connects TRBV19 to TRBJ2-7, with D tentatively TRBD1 (5 bases). The CDR3 runs to 14 residues. V was pared by 5 bases and J by 0 bases, with 11 bases between. CDR1 is LNHDA, CDR2 SQIVND, per germline (reference sequence). DNA of the CDR3: TGTGCCAGTAGTCCATCGACAGACTCCTACGAGCAGTACTTC. Amino acids: CASSPSTDSYEQYF.

The J gene is TRBJ2-2, the V gene TRBV10-3; D tentatively fits TRBD1 or TRBD2 (7 bases each). This CDR3 region has 15 residues. V lost 3 bases and J 6 bases, leaving 14 bases between the germline ends. CDR1 and CDR2 (germline): ENHRY, SYGVKD. This CDR3 reads CAISDRGREAGELFF. The CDR3 DNA sequence: TGTGCCATCAGTGACAGGGGGAGGGAAGCCGGGGAGCTGTTTTTT.

The chain carries TRBV20-1 and TRBJ1-5; D ambiguous. The V end lost 0 bases, the J end lost 0 bases, and 3 bases lay between the germline ends. This CDR3 region has 13 residues. Germline V lookup: CDR1 DFQATT, CDR2 SNEGSKA (reference sequence). The CDR3 nucleotides are TGCAGTGCTAGAGAAAATAGCAATCAGCCCCAGCATTTT. Its protein product is CSARENSNQPQHF.

The V and J genes are TRBV20-1 and TRBJ1-1, with TRBD1 matching 9 bases. V was clipped by 6 bases and J by 6 bases; unmatched bases: 11. From germline, CDR1 is DFQATT and CDR2 SNEGSKA (reference sequence). This CDR3 is built from 14 residues. The CDR3 DNA reads TGCAGTGCCCCTTTCACCACAGGGGGCGCTGAAGCTTTCTTT. This encodes CSAPFTTGGAEAFF.

The chain links TRBV11-2 to TRBJ2-7, with 8 bases identical to TRBD2. In germline, CDR1 is SGHAT, CDR2 FQNNGV. The CDR3 has 14 residues. Trimming removed 11 bases from V and 1 base from J; junction bases left unmatched: 10. This chain's CDR3 is CAYSPSGGSYEQYF. The CDR3 coding sequence is TGTGCCTACAGCCCAAGCGGGGGTTCCTACGAGCAGTACTTC. Full variable domain (missing parts from reference TRBV11-2 and TRBJ2-7): EAGVAQSPRYKIIEKRQSVAFWCNPISGHATLYWYQQILGQGPKLLIQFQNNGVVDDSQLPKDRFSAERLKGVDSTLKIQPAKLEDSAVYLCAYSPSGGSYEQYFGPGTRLTVT.

This clonotype was picked up a small number of times. The chain carries TRBV28 and TRBJ2-7; 13 positions agree with TRBD2. V lost 4 bases to trimming and J lost 0 bases; unmatched junction nucleotides: 12. Germline V gene sequence: CDR1 MDHEN, CDR2 SYDVKM. CDR3 size: 19 residues. This CDR3 reads CASSSHSGLAGLYSYEQYF. For the CDR3, the DNA is TGTGCCAGCAGTTCGCACTCGGGACTAGCGGGATTATACTCCTACGAGCAGTACTTC.

The J gene is TRBJ2-7, the V gene TRBV9; 10 nucleotides match TRBD2. The germline V gene encodes CDR1 SGDLS and CDR2 YYNGEE. CDR3 size: 17 residues. The junction had 11 bases not matched to a gene; V was cut back by 0 bases and J by 5 bases. CDR3 amino acids: CASSVGARGTSVHEQYF. The DNA for the CDR3 is TGTGCCAGCAGCGTAGGGGCCCGAGGGACTAGCGTACACGAGCAGTACTTC. Looking up the rest from reference TRBV9 and TRBJ2-7 gives the full variable domain: DSGVTQTPKHLITATGQRVTLRCSPRSGDLSVYWYQQSLDQGLQFLIQYYNGEERAKGNILERFSAQQFPDLHSELNLSSLELGDSALYFCASSVGARGTSVHEQYFGPGTRLTVT.

The gene calls are TRBV5-1 and TRBJ2-1, with a weak D call TRBD2 (5 bases). Germline values: CDR1 SGHRS, CDR2 YFSETQ. This CDR3 has 13 amino acids. With 0 bases removed from V and 8 bases from J, the gap between germline ends came to 9 bases. The CDR3 spells CASSLVPEDEQFF. CDR3 nucleotides: TGCGCCAGCAGCTTGGTGCCGGAGGATGAGCAGTTCTTC.

V usage is TRBV6-1 and J usage is TRBJ2-1; TRBD2 matches 10 bases. The V segment lost 4 bases and the J segment 0 bases; nucleotides outside the gene matches: 3. Germline V gene lookup returns CDR1 MNHNS and CDR2 SASEGT. The CDR3 sequence is 16 residues long. The CDR3 region has the DNA TGTGCCAGCAGTGTCTCTAGCGGGAGCTCCTACAATGAGCAGTTCTTC. Encoded protein: CASSVSSGSSYNEQFF.

This CDR3 is CASKDLPGYNEQFF. CDR3 DNA sequence: TGTGCCAGTAAGGACCTCCCCGGGTACAATGAGCAGTTCTTC. The J gene is TRBJ2-1, the V gene TRBV19; no clear D gene. CDR3 size: 14 residues. Trimming took 7 bases from V and 4 from J, leaving 14 bases between them. Germline values: CDR1 LNHDA, CDR2 SQIVND (reference sequence).

J is TRBJ2-3 and V is TRBV20-1; 9 bases match TRBD2. The CDR3 covers 14 residues. J gave up 4 bases and V 6 bases, and 8 bases lay outside the gene matches. Germline values: CDR1 DFQATT, CDR2 SNEGSKA (reference sequence). The CDR3 sequence is CSAPLAGCPDTQYF. In nucleotides, the CDR3 is TGCAGTGCACCTCTAGCGGGGTGTCCAGATACGCAGTATTTT.

This clonotype was counted a few times. The CDR3 DNA reads as TGTGCCAGCAGACATACCTACCGGACTAGAAGGAGAGAGACCCAGTACTTC. It codes for CASRHTYRTRRRETQYF. The gene calls are TRBV28 and TRBJ2-5; the match to TRBD2 covers 7 bases. Germline V gene lookup returns CDR1 MDHEN and CDR2 SYDVKM. The CDR3 is 17 amino acids. Trimming at V came to 6 bases and at J to 4 bases, leaving 17 bases not matched to a gene.

This clonotype was seen a single time. The rearrangement uses TRBV30 and TRBJ1-5; D is uncertain. This CDR3 is 14 amino acids long. The germline V and J ends were trimmed by 1 base and 5 bases, with 12 bases remaining between them. From germline, CDR1 is GTSNPN and CDR2 SVGIG (reference sequence). For the CDR3, the DNA is TGTGCCTGGAGTGGAGGAGGGTTTTATCAGCCCCAGCATTTT. This sequence encodes CAWSGGGFYQPQHF.

The chain links TRBV12-3 or TRBV12-4 to TRBJ1-1; D is possibly TRBD1 (5 bases). This CDR3 region has 13 residues. Trimming removed 7 bases from V and 6 bases from J, with 15 bases in between. The DNA of the CDR3 is TGTGCCAGCACTCGGGCGGCGGGGGCTGAAGCTTTCTTT. The encoded protein is CASTRAAGAEAFF.

This clonotype has only one observation. V is TRBV9 and J is TRBJ2-7, with TRBD1 matching 10 bases. The CDR3 has 17 residues. Germline CDR1 and CDR2: SGDLS and YYNGEE. After removal of 1 base from V and 2 bases from J, the junction contained 9 bases not matched to a gene. CDR3 DNA: TGTGCCAGCAGCGTATCAGGGGGGGGGACAGGGGCCTACGAGCAGTACTTC. It is translated as CASSVSGGGTGAYEQYF.

This rearrangement joins TRBV20-1 to TRBJ2-7; the match to TRBD1 covers 11 bases. Germline assignment: CDR1 DFQATT and CDR2 SNEGSKA (reference sequence). This CDR3 has 15 residues. V lost 5 bases, J lost 0 bases, and 6 bases stayed unmatched. CDR3 DNA: TGCAGTGCTCCGGGACAGGGGGTTATCTCCTACGAGCAGTACTTC. Its protein is CSAPGQGVISYEQYF.

This clonotype was observed a handful of times. This chain uses TRBV7-8 with TRBJ2-1; TRBD2 is a possible D gene (6 bases). The CDR3 is 16 residues long. Trimming took off 1 base at V and 0 bases at J, with 10 bases between the two ends. The germline V gene has CDR1 SGHVS and CDR2 FQNEAQ. CDR3 in DNA: TGTGCCAGCAGCTTAGGGGACGGGAGCTCCTACAATGAGCAGTTCTTC. This sequence encodes CASSLGDGSSYNEQFF.

The genes are TRBV7-9 and TRBJ2-1, with D possibly being TRBD1 or TRBD2 (5 bases each). Deletions cut 6 bases from V and 6 bases from J, with 12 bases between. Per the germline V gene, CDR1 is SEHNR and CDR2 is FQNEAQ (reference sequence). CDR3 length: 13 residues. The CDR3 is CASRFGGGNEQFF. DNA for the CDR3: TGTGCCAGCAGGTTTGGTGGGGGCAATGAGCAGTTCTTC.

Ten or more counts support this clonotype. This chain uses TRBV7-9 with TRBJ2-5, with a weak D call TRBD1 (5 bases). V lost 3 bases to trimming and J lost 1 base, with 12 bases between them. Germline assignment: CDR1 SEHNR and CDR2 FQNEAQ (reference sequence). The CDR3 runs to 15 residues. The CDR3 region has the DNA TGTGCCAGCAGCTTTCCAGGGATTACCCAAGAGACCCAGTACTTC. This encodes CASSFPGITQETQYF.

This chain connects TRBV6-1 to TRBJ2-4, with no clear D. CDR3 length: 16 residues. V was cut by 6 bases and J by 0 bases, with 15 bases left in between. CDR1 MNHNS and CDR2 SASEGT come from the germline V gene. The CDR3 loop is CASSFDAFRAKNIQYF. The CDR3 DNA reads TGTGCCAGCAGCTTCGACGCCTTCCGAGCCAAAAACATTCAGTACTTC.